The clone carrying this TCR beta chain was recorded a few times. As yet, its antigen is unknown. This record comes from a study of cytomegalovirus exposure and HLA in healthy donors. PCR employed 60 Vbeta and 13 Jbeta primers. Sequencing was performed with immunoSEQ multiplex PCR; in TCRdb, only in-frame clones are kept and a portion is missing. The data contain 150,000 to 200,000 clones, around 81% of them seen just once; the ten biggest clones take up about 2.3%. Points from the study as a whole: For most TCR beta V segments, an earlier analysis put the productive rate at about 87% or about 30% of the time. When analyzed later, a missense DCLRE1C variant was found to be linked to TCR beta V- and J-gene trimming. In a later analysis, productive TCRs from donors in an Asian-associated ancestry cluster reportedly carried fewer N-insertions than the cohort mean. Cytomegalovirus association was listed for around 170 TCR beta chains.

Trimming took 3 bases from V and 4 from J, leaving 4 bases between them. This CDR3 has 13 amino acids. Germline CDR1 is MDHEN and CDR2 is SYDVKM. Sequencing used PBMCs. V gene TRBV28 combines with J gene TRBJ2-6; D not resolved. The sequence was collected from a woman in her twenties or thirties in good health and CMV-seronegative. Written as DNA, the CDR3 is TGTGCCAGCAGTTTCCCGGGGGCCAACGTCCTGACTTTC. This gives the protein CASSFPGANVLTF.